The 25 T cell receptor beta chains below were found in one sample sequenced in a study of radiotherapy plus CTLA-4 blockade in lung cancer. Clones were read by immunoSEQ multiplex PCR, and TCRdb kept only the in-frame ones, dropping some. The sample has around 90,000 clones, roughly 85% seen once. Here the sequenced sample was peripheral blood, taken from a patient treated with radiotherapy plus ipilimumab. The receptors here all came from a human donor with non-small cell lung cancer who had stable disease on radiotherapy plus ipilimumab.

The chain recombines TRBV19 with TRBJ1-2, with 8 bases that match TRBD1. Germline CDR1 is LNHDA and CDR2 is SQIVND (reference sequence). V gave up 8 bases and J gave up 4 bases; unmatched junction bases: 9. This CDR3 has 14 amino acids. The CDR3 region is CASLSPGTGYGYTF. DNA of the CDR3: TGTGCCAGTCTAAGTCCCGGGACAGGCTATGGCTACACCTTC.

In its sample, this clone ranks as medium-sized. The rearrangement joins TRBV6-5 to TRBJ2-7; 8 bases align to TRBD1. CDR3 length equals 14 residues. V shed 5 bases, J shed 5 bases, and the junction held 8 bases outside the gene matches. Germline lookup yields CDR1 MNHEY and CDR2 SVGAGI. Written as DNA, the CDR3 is TGTGCCAGCAGTCCCGGGACAGGAGCCGACGAGCAGTACTTC. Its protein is CASSPGTGADEQYF.

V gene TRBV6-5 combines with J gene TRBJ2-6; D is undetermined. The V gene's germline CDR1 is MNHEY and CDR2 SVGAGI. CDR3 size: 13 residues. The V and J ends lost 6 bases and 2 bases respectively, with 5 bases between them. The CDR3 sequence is CASRLPGANVLTF. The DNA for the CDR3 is TGTGCCAGCAGGCTACCTGGGGCCAACGTCCTGACTTTC.

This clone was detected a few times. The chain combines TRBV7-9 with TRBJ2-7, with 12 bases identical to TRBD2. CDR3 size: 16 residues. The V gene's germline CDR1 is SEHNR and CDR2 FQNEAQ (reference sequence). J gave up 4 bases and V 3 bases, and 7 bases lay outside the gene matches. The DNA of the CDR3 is TGTGCCAGCAGCTTGACGACTAGCGGGAGAGGATACGAGCAGTACTTC. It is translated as CASSLTTSGRGYEQYF.

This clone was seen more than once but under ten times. CDR3 bases: TGTGCCAGCAGCTTAGAAGCCTCGAAGGGGCAGTACTTC. This gives the protein CASSLEASKGQYF. The chain has TRBV7-6 and TRBJ2-5; TRBD1 might be the D (5 bases). The V end lost 1 base, the J end lost 11 bases, and 14 bases lay between the germline ends. This CDR3 has 13 residues. Germline-derived CDR1 and CDR2 are SGHVS and FNYEAQ.

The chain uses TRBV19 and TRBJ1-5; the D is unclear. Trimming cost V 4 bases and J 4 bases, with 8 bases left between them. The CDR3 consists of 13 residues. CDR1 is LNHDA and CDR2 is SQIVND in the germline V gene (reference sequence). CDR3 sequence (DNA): TGTGCCAGTAGTACCGACCTTAATCAGCCCCAGCATTTT. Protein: CASSTDLNQPQHF.

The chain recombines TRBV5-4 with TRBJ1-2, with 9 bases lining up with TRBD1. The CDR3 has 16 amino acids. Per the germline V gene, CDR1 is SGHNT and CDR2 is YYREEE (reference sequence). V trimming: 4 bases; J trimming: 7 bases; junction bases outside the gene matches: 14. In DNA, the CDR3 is TGTGCCAGCAGCACGGGACAGGGCATAATGGCCTCTGGCTACACCTTC. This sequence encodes CASSTGQGIMASGYTF.

The CDR3, as DNA: TGTGCCAGCAGTCGGGGGGCATCAGCCTACGAGCAGTACTTC. This translates into CASSRGASAYEQYF. The chain combines TRBV6-6 with TRBJ2-7; TRBD2 might be the D (7 bases). V was trimmed by 5 bases and J by 2 bases, leaving 13 bases between them. CDR1 and CDR2 (germline): MNHNY, SVGAGI (reference sequence). The CDR3 totals 14 residues.

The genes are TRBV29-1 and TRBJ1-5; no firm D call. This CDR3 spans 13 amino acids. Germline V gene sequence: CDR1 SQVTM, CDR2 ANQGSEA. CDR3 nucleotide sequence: TGCCCCTCGGGCTGTTTCGGAAATCAGCCCCAGCATTTT. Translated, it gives CPSGCFGNQPQHF.

CDR3 in DNA: TGCGCCAGCAGCTTCGACAGGTCCGTTGAAAAACTGTTTTTT. Translating it yields CASSFDRSVEKLFF. The chain joins TRBV5-1 to TRBJ1-4, with a tentative D call TRBD1 (6 bases). The CDR3 runs 14 residues. Trimming took 2 bases from V and 7 from J, leaving 12 bases between them. CDR1 and CDR2 from the germline V gene are SGHRS and YFSETQ.

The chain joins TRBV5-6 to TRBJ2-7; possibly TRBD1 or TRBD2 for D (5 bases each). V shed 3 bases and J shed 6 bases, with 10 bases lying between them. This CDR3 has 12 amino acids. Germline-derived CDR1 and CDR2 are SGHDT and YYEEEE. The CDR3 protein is CASSSGTGEQYF. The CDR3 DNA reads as TGTGCCAGCAGCTCCGGGACGGGCGAGCAGTACTTC.

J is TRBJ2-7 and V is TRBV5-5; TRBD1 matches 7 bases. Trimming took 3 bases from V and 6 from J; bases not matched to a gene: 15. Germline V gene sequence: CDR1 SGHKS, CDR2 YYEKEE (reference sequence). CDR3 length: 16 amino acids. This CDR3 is CASSSTTGNLFFEQYF. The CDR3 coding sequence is TGTGCCAGCAGCTCGACGACAGGGAACCTCTTCTTCGAGCAGTACTTC.

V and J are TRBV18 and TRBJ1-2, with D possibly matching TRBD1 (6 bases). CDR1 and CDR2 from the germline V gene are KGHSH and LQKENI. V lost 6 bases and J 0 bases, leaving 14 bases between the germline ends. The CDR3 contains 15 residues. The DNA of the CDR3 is TGTGCCAGCTCGCCAGGGGACCAAACTAACTATGGCTACACCTTC. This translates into CASSPGDQTNYGYTF. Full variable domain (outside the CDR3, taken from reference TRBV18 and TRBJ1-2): NAGVMQNPRHLVRRRGQEARLRCSPMKGHSHVYWYRQLPEEGLKFMVYLQKENIIDESGMPKERFSAEFPKEGPSILRIQQVVRGDSAAYFCASSPGDQTNYGYTFGSGTRLTVV.

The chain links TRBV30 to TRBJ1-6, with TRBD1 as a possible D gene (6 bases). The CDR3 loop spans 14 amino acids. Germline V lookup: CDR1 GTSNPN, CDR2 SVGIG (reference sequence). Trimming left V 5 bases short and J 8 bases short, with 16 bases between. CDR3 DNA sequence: TGTGCCTGGGCAAAGGGGGTTTTGGATTCACCCCTCCACTTT. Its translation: CAWAKGVLDSPLHF. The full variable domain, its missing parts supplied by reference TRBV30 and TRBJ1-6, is SQTIHQWPATLVQPVGSPLSLECTVEGTSNPNLYWYRQAAGRGLQLLFYSVGIGQISSEVPQNLSASRPQDRQFILSSKKLLLSDSGFYLCAWAKGVLDSPLHFGNGTRLTVT.

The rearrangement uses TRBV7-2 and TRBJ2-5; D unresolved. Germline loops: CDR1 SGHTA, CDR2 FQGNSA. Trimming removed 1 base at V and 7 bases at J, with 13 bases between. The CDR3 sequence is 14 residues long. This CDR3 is CASSLVGPPATQYF. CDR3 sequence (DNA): TGTGCCAGCAGCTTAGTCGGCCCGCCTGCGACCCAGTACTTC.

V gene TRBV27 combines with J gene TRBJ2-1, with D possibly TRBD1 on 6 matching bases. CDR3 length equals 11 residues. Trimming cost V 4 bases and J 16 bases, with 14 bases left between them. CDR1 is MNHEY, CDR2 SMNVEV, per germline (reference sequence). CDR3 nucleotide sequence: TGTGCCAGCAGTTATCGGACAGAGGAATTCTTC. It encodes CASSYRTEEFF.

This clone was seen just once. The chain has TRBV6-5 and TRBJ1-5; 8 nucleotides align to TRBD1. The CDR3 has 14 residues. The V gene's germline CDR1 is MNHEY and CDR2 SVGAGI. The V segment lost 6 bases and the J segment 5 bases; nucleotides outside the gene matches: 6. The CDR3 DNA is TGTGCCAGCAGCTACGGGACAGGCGATCAGCCCCAGCATTTT. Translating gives CASSYGTGDQPQHF.

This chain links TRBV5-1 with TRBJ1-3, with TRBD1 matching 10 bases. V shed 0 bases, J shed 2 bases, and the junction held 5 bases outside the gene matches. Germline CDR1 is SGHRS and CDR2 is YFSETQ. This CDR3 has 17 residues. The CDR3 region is CASSLAGGQGAGNTIYF. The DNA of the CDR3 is TGCGCCAGCAGCTTGGCCGGAGGACAGGGGGCTGGAAACACCATATATTTT.

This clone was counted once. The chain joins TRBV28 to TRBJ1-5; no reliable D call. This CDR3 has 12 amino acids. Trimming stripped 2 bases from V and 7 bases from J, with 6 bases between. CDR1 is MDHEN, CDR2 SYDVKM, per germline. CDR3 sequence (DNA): TGTGCCAGCAGTTTAGGGAGCCAGCCCCAGCATTTT. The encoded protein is CASSLGSQPQHF.

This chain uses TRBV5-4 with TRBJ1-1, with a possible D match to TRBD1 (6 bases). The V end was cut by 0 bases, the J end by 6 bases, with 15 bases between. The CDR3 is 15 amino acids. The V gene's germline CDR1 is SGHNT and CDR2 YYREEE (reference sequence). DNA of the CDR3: TGTGCCAGCAGCTTGGACTCACAGGGTCGTGCTGAAGCTTTCTTT. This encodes CASSLDSQGRAEAFF.

CDR3 coding DNA: TGCGCCAGCAGCTTGGACAGGGGGGGTCAGCCCCAGCATTTT. Amino acid sequence: CASSLDRGGQPQHF. The V and J genes are TRBV5-1 and TRBJ1-5, with TRBD1 identical over 8 bases. Germline V lookup: CDR1 SGHRS, CDR2 YFSETQ. The trim removed 0 bases at V and 6 bases at J, leaving 2 bases unmatched. The CDR3 extends over 14 amino acids.

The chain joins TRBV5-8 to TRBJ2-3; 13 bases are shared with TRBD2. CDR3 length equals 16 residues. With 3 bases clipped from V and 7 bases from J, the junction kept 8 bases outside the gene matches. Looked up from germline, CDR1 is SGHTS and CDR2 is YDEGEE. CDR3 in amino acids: CASSSTLAGGRNTQYF. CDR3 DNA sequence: TGTGCCAGCAGCTCGACACTAGCGGGGGGGCGGAATACGCAGTATTTT.

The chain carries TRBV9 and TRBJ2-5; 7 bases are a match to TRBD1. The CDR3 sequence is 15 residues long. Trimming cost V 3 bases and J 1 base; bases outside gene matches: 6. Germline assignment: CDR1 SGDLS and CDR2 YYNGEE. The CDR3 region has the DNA TGTGCCAGCAGCGCGGACAGGACTCCCCAAGAGACCCAGTACTTC. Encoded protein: CASSADRTPQETQYF.

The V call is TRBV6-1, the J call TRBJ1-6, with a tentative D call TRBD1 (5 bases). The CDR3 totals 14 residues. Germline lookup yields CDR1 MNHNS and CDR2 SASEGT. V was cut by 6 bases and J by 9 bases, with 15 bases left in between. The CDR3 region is CASRPKTVTSPLHF. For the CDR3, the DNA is TGTGCCAGCAGGCCGAAGACAGTTACTTCACCCCTCCACTTT.

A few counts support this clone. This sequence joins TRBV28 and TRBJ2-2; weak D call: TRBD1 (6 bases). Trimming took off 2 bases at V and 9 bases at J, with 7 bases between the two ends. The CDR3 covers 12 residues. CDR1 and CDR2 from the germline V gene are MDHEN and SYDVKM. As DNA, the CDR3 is TGTGCCAGCAGTTTAGGGGGCAGGGAGCTGTTTTTT. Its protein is CASSLGGRELFF.